Sequencing of this TCR beta chain was carried out in a study of blood T cell repertoires in COVID-19. Across the study: COVID-19 samples from acute and convalescent phases originated in the United States, Italy and Spain. In each case, the material was cDNA or gDNA derived from T cells, B-cell-depleted T cells, or PBMCs.

Original processing notes: From reference gene primer amplification, estimates of nucleated cell counts were derived. This table comes from immunoSEQ multiplex PCR, and its TCRdb copy is limited to in-frame clones, with some not included. V and J calls and clone size follow that table, whereas D and trimming were derived from the DNA. The sample contains 200,000 to 250,000 clones, around 85% of which appear only once. The V gene lost 8 bases and the J gene lost 3 bases, with 13 bases spanning the gap. There are 14 residues in the CDR3. CDR1 is LNHDA and CDR2 is SQIVND in the germline V gene (reference sequence).

The sample consisted of peripheral blood. The receptor's source is a woman aged 60-75 years with active or convalescent COVID-19. The chain links TRBV19 to TRBJ1-4; D gene uncertain. The CDR3 loop is CASGRRPSNEKLFF. The CDR3 DNA reads TGTGCCAGTGGCAGGCGCCCCTCTAATGAAAAACTGTTTTTT.